A selection of T cell receptor beta chains follows, all from one sample in a study of T cell responses to AZD1222 COVID-19 vaccine. Some clones are missing from TCRdb's copy, which holds only in-frame ones; the method was immunoSEQ multiplex PCR. The repertoire holds about 120,000 clones, with 80% to 90% as singletons. Source: peripheral blood, taken on day 0 of AZD1222 vaccination. The receptor set was obtained from an adult in good health. CDR3s include the opening cysteine and the closing phenylalanine or tryptophan. The D gene is left open where the match is weak. Clone size is stated in some rows and not others, as once, few, many or a class when expanded.

J gene: TRBJ1-5
clone size: few
V gene: TRBV5-1
D gene: -
CDR3 DNA: TGCGCCAGCAGCTTGGAGGGGGTTAATCAGCCCCAGCATTTT
CDR3 protein: CASSLEGVNQPQHF

J gene: TRBJ2-3
clone size: -
V gene: TRBV5-1
D gene: -
CDR3 DNA: TGCGCCAGCAGCTTGGGGGGGCCCAACACAGATACGCAGTATTTT
CDR3 protein: CASSLGGPNTDTQYF

J gene: TRBJ1-1
clone size: -
V gene: TRBV6-5
D gene: -
CDR3 DNA: TGTGCCAGCAGTTACTCGGTCGGGGGCACAAACACTGAAGCTTTCTTT
CDR3 protein: CASSYSVGGTNTEAFF

J gene: TRBJ2-7
clone size: -
V gene: TRBV24-1
D gene: -
CDR3 DNA: TGTGCCACCAGTGATTTAGGGGGTCCCTCCTACGAGCAGTACTTC
CDR3 protein: CATSDLGGPSYEQYF

J gene: TRBJ1-2
clone size: -
V gene: TRBV7-2
D gene: -
CDR3 DNA: TGTGCCAGCAGCTTAAAGACGAGCCCCTATGGCTACACCTTC
CDR3 protein: CASSLKTSPYGYTF

J gene: TRBJ2-1
clone size: once
V gene: TRBV5-1
D gene: TRBD2
CDR3 DNA: TGCGCCAGCAGCCCGACTAGCGGTGAATACAATGAGCAGTTCTTC
CDR3 protein: CASSPTSGEYNEQFF

J gene: TRBJ1-5
clone size: -
V gene: TRBV12-3/TRBV12-4
D gene: -
CDR3 DNA: TGTGCCAGCAGTAAAAACAGTGATCAGCCCCAGCATTTT
CDR3 protein: CASSKNSDQPQHF

J gene: TRBJ1-3
clone size: -
V gene: TRBV11-2
D gene: -
CDR3 DNA: TGTGCCAGCAGCTCCCTGGGTAGGGAAACTGGAAACACCATATATTTT
CDR3 protein: CASSSLGRETGNTIYF

J gene: TRBJ1-1
clone size: -
V gene: TRBV5-1
D gene: -
CDR3 DNA: TGCGCCAGCAGCCCCAACGCAGGGGCCCAAACTGAAGCTTTCTTT
CDR3 protein: CASSPNAGAQTEAFF

J gene: TRBJ1-1
clone size: -
V gene: TRBV5-1
D gene: TRBD1
CDR3 DNA: TGCGCCAGCAGCTTGGGGGACAGGGATATTTCTGAAGCTTTCTTT
CDR3 protein: CASSLGDRDISEAFF

J gene: TRBJ1-5
clone size: -
V gene: TRBV7-2
D gene: -
CDR3 DNA: TGTGCCAGCAGCTTAGCACCCAGGCAGTCTTATAGCAATCAGCCCCAGCATTTT
CDR3 protein: CASSLAPRQSYSNQPQHF

J gene: TRBJ1-2
clone size: -
V gene: TRBV6-6
D gene: -
CDR3 DNA: TGTGCCAGCAGTTACTACCAGAACGACGGCTACACCTTC
CDR3 protein: CASSYYQNDGYTF

J gene: TRBJ2-2
clone size: -
V gene: TRBV29-1
D gene: -
CDR3 DNA: TGCAGCGTTGTCGGGGGGACAACGAACACCGGGGAGCTGTTTTTT
CDR3 protein: CSVVGGTTNTGELFF